This T cell receptor beta chain was observed in a study of T cell changes during pregnancy in multiple sclerosis (dated by TCRdb to between 2018 and 2021). About the full investigation: Changes in the T cell repertoire over the course of pregnancy were examined in this study in women with multiple sclerosis.

Library preparation used the immunoSEQ multiplex PCR assay. TCRdb limited this immuneACCESS table to in-frame rearrangements with V and J called. A share of clones is missing; checked studies link under half to unresolved V genes, and the rest is unexplained. This sample lists about 79,000 clones; about 93% were detected once. The ten largest clones take up under 0.6% of the sample. The germline V gene sets CDR1 to KGHSH and CDR2 to LQKENI. At the junction V is shortened by 4 bases and J by 10 bases; bases outside the gene matches: 5. From cysteine to phenylalanine, the CDR3 is 14 amino acids long. Just the 42-base CDR3 DNA is kept, in frame starting at base 1. Of note for this clone: This clone's antigen is unknown. Base qualities are not provided; no much larger clone lies one nucleotide away.

The sequences come from CD4+ T cells from peripheral blood mononuclear cells, collected in the second trimester of pregnancy. The chain links TRBV18 with TRBJ1-6; TRBD1 matches 9 bases in the middle. This clonotype was obtained from a female donor with multiple sclerosis, enrolled in a pregnancy study. The CDR3 corresponds to CASSLRQGDSPLHF. The DNA is TGTGCCAGCTCACTCCGACAGGGGGACTCACCCCTCCACTTT. Extended through the reference TRBV18 and TRBJ1-6 proteins, this CDR3 yields the full variable domain: NAGVMQNPRHLVRRRGQEARLRCSPMKGHSHVYWYRQLPEEGLKFMVYLQKENIIDESGMPKERFSAEFPKEGPSILRIQQVVRGDSAAYFCASSLRQGDSPLHFGNGTRLTVT.